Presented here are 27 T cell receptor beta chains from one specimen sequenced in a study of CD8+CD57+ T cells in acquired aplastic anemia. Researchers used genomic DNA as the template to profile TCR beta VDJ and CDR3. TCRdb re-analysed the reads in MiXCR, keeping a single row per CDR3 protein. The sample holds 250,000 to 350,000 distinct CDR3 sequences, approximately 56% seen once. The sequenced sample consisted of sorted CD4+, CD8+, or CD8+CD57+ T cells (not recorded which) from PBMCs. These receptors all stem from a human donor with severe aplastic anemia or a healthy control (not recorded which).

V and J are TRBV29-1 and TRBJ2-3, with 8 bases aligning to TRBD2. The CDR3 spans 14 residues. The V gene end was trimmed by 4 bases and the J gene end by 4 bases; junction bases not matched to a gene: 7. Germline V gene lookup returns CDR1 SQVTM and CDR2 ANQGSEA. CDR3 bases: TGCAGCGTTGCGGCGGGAGGTAGGGCAGATACGCAGTATTTT. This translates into CSVAAGGRADTQYF.

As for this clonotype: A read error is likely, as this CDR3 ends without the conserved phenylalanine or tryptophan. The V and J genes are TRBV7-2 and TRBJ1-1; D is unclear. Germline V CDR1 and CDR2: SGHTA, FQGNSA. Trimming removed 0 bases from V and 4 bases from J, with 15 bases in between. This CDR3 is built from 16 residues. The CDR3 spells CTSSLARFGVLTEAFS. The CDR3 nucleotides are TGTACCAGCAGCTTAGCGCGGTTCGGTGTCCTCACTGAAGCTTTCTCT.

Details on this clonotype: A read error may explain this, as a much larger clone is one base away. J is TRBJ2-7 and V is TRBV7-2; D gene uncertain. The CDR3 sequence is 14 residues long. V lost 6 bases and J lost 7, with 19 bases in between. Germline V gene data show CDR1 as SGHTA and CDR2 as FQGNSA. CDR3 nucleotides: TGTGCCAGCAGTTTCGGCGGTTCGTACAATGAGCAGTACTTC. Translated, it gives CASSFGGSYNEQYF. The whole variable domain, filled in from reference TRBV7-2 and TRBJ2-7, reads GAGVSQSPSNKVTEKGKDVELRCDPISGHTALYWYRQSLGQGLEFLIYFQGNSAPDKSGLPSDRFSAERTGGSVSTLTIQRTQQEDSAVYLCASSFGGSYNEQYFGPGTRLTVT.

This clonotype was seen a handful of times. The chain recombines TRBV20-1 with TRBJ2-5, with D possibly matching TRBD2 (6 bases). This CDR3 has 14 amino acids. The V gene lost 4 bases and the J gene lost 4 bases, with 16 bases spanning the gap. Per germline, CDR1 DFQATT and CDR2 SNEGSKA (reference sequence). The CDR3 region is CSATGGVFLETQYF. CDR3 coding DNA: TGCAGTGCTACCGGCGGGGTTTTCTTAGAGACCCAGTACTTC.

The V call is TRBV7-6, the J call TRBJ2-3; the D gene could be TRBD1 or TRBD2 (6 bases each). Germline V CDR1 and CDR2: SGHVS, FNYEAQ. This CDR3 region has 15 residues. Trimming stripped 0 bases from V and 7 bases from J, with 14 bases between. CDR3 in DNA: TGTGCCAGCAGCTTAGCGGGGGGCACCGGGAATACGCAGTATTTT. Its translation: CASSLAGGTGNTQYF.

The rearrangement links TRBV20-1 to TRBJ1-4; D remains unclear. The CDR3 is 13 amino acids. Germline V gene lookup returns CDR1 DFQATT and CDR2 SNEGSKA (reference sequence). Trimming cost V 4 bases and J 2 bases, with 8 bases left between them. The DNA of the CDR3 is TGCAGTGCTAATTCTGGCACTAATGAAAAACTGTTTTTT. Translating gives CSANSGTNEKLFF.

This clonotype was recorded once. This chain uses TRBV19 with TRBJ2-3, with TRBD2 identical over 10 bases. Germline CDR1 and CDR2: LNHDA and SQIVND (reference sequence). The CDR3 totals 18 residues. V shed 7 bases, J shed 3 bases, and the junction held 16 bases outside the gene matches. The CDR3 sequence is CASTIGLAGVSRTDTQYF. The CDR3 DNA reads TGTGCCAGTACCATCGGGCTAGCGGGGGTCAGTAGGACAGATACGCAGTATTTT.

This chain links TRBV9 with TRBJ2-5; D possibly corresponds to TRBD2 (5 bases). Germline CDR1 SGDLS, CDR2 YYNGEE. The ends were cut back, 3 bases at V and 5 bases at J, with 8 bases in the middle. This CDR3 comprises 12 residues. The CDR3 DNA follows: TGTGCCAGCAGCGCGGGGTGGGAGACCCAGTACTTC. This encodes CASSAGWETQYF.

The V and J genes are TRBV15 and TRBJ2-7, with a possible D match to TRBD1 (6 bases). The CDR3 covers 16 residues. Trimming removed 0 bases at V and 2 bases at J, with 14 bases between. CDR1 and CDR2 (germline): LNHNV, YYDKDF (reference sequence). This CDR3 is CATSRDRVGAPYEQYF. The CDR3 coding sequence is TGTGCCACCAGCAGAGATCGTGTGGGGGCCCCCTACGAGCAGTACTTC.

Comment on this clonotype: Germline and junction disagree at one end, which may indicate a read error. The CDR3 spells CASSQNQEGSYEQYF. The CDR3 DNA reads TGCGCCAGCAGCCAAAACCAAGAGGGGAGCTACGAGCAGTACTTC. The rearrangement uses TRBV7-9 and TRBJ2-7; D possibly uses TRBD1 or TRBD2 (5 bases each). Germline V gene data show CDR1 as SEHNR and CDR2 as FQNEAQ (reference sequence). The CDR3 length is 15 residues. The full variable domain, its missing parts supplied by reference TRBV7-9 and TRBJ2-7, is DTGVSQNPRHKITKRGQNVTFRCDPISEHNRLYWYRQTLGQGPEFLTYFQNEAQLEKSRLLSDRFSAERPKGSFSTLEIQRTEQGDSAMYLCASSQNQEGSYEQYFGPGTRLTVT.

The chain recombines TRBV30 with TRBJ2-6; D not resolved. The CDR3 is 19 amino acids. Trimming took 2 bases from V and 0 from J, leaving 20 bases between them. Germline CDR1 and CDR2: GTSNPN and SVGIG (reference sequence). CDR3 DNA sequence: TGTGCCTGGAGTATAGCCCGGACGGCACAGAGCTCTGGGGCCAACGTCCTGACTTTC. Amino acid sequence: CAWSIARTAQSSGANVLTF.

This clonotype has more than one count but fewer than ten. Here the CDR3 DNA reads TGTGCCAGCAGCCAAGGGAGAGGCACTGAAGCTTTCTTT. Residues: CASSQGRGTEAFF. The chain uses TRBV3-1 and TRBJ1-1, with D unresolved. The germline CDR1 and CDR2 sequences are LGHDT and YNNKEL (reference sequence). This CDR3 contains 13 residues. V dropped 1 base and J dropped 4 bases, with 7 bases sitting between them.

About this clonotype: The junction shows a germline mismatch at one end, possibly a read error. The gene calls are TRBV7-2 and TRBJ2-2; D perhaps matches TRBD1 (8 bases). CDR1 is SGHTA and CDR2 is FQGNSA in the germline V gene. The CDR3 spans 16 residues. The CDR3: CASSHTGGGPTGELSF. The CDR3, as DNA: TGTGCCAGCAGCCACACAGGGGGGGGCCCCACCGGGGAGCTGTCTTTT. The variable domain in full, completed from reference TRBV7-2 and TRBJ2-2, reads GAGVSQSPSNKVTEKGKDVELRCDPISGHTALYWYRQSLGQGLEFLIYFQGNSAPDKSGLPSDRFSAERTGGSVSTLTIQRTQQEDSAVYLCASSHTGGGPTGELSFGEGSRLTVL.

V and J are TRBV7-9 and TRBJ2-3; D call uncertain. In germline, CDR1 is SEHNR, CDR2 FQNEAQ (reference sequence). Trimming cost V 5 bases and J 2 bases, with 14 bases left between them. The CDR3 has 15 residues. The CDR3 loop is CASSPQNEPTDTQYF. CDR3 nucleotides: TGTGCCAGCAGCCCTCAGAATGAGCCCACAGATACGCAGTATTTT.

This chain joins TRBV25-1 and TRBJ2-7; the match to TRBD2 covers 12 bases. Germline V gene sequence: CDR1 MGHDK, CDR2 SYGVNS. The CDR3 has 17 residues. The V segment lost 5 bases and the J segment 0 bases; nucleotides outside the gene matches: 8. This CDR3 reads CASSSGTSGPLSYEQYF. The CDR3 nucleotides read TGTGCCAGCAGTAGCGGGACTAGCGGGCCTCTCTCCTACGAGCAGTACTTC.

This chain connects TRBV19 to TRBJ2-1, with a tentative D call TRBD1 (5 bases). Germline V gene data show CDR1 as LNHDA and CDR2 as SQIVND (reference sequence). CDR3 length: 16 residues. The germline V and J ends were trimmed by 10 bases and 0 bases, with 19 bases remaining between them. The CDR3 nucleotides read TGTGCCATCTCCGCTGGGGCCGCACCCTCCTACAATGAGCAGTTCTTC. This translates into CAISAGAAPSYNEQFF.

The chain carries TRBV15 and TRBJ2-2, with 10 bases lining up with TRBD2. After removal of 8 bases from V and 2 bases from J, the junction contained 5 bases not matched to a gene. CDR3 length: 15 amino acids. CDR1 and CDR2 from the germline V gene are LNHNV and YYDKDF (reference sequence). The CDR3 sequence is CATGRLAGNTGELFF. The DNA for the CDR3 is TGTGCCACCGGCCGACTAGCGGGCAACACCGGGGAGCTGTTTTTT.

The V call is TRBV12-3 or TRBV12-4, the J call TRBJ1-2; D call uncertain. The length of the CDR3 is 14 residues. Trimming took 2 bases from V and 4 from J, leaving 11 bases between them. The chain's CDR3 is CASSLSPTVYGYTF. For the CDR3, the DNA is TGTGCCAGCAGTTTATCCCCAACAGTCTATGGCTACACCTTC.

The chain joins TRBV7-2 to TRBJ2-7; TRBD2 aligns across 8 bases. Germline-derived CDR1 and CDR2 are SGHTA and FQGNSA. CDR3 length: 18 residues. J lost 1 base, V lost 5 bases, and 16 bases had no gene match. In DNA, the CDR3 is TGTGCCAGCAGCGAGGGACCGAACATGGGACTAGGGTCCTACGAGCAGTACTTC. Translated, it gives CASSEGPNMGLGSYEQYF.

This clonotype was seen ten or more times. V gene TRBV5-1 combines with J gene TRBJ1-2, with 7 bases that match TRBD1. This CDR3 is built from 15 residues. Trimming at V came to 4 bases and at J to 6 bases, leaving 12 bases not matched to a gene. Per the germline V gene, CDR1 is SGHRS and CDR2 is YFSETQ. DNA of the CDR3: TGCGCCAGCAGCCTGACAGGGAAGGTGGGGCATGGCTACACCTTC. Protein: CASSLTGKVGHGYTF.

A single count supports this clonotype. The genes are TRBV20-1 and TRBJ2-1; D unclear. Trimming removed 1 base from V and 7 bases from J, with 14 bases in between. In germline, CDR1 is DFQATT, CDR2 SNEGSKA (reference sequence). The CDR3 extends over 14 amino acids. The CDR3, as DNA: TGCAGTGCTAGAGTTGCGCGAGTCAGGAATGAGCAGTTCTTC. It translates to CSARVARVRNEQFF.

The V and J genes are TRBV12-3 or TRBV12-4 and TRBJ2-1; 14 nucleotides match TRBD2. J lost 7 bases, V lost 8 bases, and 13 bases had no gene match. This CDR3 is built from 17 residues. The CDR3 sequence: CASLPRGTSGRSNEQFF. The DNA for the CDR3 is TGTGCCAGCTTACCTCGCGGGACTAGCGGGAGAAGTAATGAGCAGTTCTTC.

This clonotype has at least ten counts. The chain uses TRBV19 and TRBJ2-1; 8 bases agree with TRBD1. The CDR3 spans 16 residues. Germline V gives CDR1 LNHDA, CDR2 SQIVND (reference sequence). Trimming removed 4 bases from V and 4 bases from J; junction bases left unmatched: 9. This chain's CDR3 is CASSSRGTGFYNEQFF. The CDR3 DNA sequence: TGTGCCAGTAGTAGTAGGGGGACAGGCTTTTACAATGAGCAGTTCTTC.

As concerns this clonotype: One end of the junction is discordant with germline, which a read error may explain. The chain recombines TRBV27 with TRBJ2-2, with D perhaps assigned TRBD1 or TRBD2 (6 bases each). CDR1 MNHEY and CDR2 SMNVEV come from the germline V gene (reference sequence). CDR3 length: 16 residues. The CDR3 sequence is CASRLNGGPNTGEPFF. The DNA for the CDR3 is TGTGCCAGCAGACTAAATGGGGGGCCGAACACCGGGGAGCCGTTTTTT.

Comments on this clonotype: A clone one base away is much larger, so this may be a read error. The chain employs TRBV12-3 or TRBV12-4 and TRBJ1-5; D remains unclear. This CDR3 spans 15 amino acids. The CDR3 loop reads CASSLLGNSSQPQHF. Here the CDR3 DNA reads TGTGCCAGCAGTTTGCTAGGGAATAGCAGTCAGCCCCAGCATTTT.

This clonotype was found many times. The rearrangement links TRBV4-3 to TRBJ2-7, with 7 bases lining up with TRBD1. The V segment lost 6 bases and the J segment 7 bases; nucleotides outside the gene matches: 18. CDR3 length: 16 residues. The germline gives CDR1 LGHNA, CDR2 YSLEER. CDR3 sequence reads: CASSQSGSTGFREQYF. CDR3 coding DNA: TGCGCCAGCAGTCAAAGCGGATCGACAGGGTTTAGGGAGCAGTACTTC.

The CDR3 DNA follows: TGCGCCAGCAGCTTCCGAAACACCTTC. Protein product: CASSFRNTF. The chain joins TRBV5-1 to TRBJ1-2; unclear D gene. CDR1 is SGHRS and CDR2 is YFSETQ in the germline V gene. Trimming took 2 bases from V and 12 from J, leaving 5 bases between them. This CDR3 is built from 9 residues. Based on the CDR3 plus reference TRBV5-1 and TRBJ1-2, the full variable domain is KAGVTQTPRYLIKTRGQQVTLSCSPISGHRSVSWYQQTPGQGLQFLFEYFSETQRNKGNFPGRFSGRQFSNSRSEMNVSTLELGDSALYLCASSFRNTFGSGTRLTVV.